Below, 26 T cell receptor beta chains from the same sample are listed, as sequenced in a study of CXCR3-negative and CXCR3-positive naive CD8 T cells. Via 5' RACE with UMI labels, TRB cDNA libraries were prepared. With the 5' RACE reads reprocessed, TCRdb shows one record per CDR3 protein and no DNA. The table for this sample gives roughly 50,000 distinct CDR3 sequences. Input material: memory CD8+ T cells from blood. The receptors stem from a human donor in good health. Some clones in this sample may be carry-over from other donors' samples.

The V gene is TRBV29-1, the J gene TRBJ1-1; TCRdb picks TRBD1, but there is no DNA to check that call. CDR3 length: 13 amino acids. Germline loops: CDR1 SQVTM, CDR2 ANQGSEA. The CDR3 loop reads CSVERRSGTEAFF.

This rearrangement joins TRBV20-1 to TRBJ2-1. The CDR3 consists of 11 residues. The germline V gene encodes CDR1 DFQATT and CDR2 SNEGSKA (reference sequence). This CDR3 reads CSVILGVEQFF.

The CDR3 here is CASSAGQVRELFF. The chain is built from TRBV5-5 and TRBJ2-2; TCRdb designates TRBD1, a call that cannot be tested without DNA. This CDR3 has 13 amino acids. Per the germline V gene, CDR1 is SGHKS and CDR2 is YYEKEE (reference sequence).

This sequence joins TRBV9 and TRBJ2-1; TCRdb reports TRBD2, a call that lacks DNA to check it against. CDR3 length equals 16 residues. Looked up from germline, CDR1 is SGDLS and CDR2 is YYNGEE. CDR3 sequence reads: CASSSPLAGGPDEQFF.

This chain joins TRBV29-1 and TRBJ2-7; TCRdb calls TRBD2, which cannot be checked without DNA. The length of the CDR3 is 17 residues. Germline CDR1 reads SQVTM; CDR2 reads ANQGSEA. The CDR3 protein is CSVVGTSGGTFSYDQYF.

The CDR3 loop reads CASNGLGYNEQFF. J is TRBJ2-1 and V is TRBV11-2. Germline V gene lookup returns CDR1 SGHAT and CDR2 FQNNGV. The CDR3 length is 13 residues.

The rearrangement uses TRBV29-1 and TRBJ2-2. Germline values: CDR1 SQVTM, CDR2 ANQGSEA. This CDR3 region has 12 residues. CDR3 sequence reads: CSVVVGTGELFF.

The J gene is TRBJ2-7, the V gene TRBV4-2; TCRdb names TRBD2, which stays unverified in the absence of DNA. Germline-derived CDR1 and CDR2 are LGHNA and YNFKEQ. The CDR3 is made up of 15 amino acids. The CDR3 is CASSQDLSGSYEQYF.

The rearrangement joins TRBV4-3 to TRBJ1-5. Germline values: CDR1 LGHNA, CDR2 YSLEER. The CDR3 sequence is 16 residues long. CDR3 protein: CASSQDLGQAFQPQHF.

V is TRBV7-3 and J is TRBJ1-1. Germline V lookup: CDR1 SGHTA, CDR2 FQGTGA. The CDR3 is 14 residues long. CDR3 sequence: CASSPGLMNTEAFF.

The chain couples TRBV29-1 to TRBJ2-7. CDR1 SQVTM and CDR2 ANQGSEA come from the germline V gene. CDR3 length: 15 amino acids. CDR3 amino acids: CSVEGGTVASYEQYF.

This CDR3 is CSVEEWVVRTGRTEAFF. The V and J genes are TRBV29-1 and TRBJ1-1; the D call of TRBD1 rests on TCRdb alone, since no DNA is present to check it. This CDR3 spans 17 amino acids. Germline V CDR1 and CDR2: SQVTM, ANQGSEA.

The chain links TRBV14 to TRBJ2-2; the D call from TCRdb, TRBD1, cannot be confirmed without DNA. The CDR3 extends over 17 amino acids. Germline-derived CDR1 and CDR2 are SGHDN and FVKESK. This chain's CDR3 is CASSHRGLRANTGELFF.

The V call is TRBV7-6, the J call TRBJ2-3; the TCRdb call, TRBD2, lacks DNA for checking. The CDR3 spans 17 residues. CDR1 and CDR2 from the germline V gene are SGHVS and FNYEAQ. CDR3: CASSPAVRGLETDTQYF.

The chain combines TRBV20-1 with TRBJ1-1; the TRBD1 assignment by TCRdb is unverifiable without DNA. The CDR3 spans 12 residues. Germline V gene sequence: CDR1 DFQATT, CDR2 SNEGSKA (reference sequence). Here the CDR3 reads CSAAFRDTEAFF.

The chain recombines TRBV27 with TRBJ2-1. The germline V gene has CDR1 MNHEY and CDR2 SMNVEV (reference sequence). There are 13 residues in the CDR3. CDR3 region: CASSSSSHNEQFF.

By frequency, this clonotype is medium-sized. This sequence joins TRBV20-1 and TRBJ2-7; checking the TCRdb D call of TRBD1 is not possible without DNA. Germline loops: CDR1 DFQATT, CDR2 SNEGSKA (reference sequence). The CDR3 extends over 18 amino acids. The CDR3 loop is CSARDGLAVGGDSYEQYF.

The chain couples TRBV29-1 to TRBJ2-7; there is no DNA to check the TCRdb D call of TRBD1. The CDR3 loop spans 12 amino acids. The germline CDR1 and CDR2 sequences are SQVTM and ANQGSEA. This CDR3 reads CSVEQGVMEQYF.

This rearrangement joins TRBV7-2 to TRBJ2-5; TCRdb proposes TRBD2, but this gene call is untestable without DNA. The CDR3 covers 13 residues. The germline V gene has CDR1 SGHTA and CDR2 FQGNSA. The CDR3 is CASSLSRRETQYF.

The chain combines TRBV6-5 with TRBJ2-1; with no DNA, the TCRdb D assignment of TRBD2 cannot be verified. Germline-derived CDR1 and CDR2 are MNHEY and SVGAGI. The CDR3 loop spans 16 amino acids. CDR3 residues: CASSDRWRELANEQFF.

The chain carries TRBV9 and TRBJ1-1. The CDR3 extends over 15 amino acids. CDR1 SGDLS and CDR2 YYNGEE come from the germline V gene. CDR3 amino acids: CASSGSGPVYTEAFF.

The CDR3 spells CASATGADTQYF. The V call is TRBV28, the J call TRBJ2-3; as DNA is missing, the TRBD1 call by TCRdb cannot be tested. Germline lookup yields CDR1 MDHEN and CDR2 SYDVKM. This CDR3 has 12 residues.

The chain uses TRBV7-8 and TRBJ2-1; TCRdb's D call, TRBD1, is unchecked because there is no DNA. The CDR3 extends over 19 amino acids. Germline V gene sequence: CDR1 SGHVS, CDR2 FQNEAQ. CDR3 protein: CASSLGLAGGSPSYNEQFF.

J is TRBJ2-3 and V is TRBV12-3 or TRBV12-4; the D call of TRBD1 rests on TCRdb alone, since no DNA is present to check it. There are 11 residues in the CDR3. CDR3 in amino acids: CASGTTDTQYF.

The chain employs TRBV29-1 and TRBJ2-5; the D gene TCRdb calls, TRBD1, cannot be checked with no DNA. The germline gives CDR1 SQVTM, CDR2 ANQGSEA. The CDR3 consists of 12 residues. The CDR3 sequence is CSAQAWDMGQYF. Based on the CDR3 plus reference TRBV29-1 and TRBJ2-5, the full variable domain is SAVISQKPSRDICQRGTSLTIQCQVDSQVTMMFWYRQQPGQSLTLIATANQGSEATYESGFVIDKFPISRPNLTFSTLTVSNMSPEDSSIYLCSAQAWDMGQYFGPGTRLLVL.

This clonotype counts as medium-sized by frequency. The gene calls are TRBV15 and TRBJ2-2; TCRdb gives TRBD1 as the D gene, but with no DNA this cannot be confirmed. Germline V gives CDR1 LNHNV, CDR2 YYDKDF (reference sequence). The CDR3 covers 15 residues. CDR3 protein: CATSTETGNTGELFF.